The 24 T cell receptor beta chains presented below share a single source sample, sequenced in a study of T cells after yellow fever vaccination (dated by TCRdb to about 2019). In light of the paper, this sample's treatment or condition label describes: live attenuated yellow fever vaccine strain. The library was built by means of 5' RACE. Sequenced using an Illumina NovaSeq 6000. Using fastp trimming at Q25 and MiXCR clonotype assembly, TCRdb reanalyzed the public sequencing data and kept in-frame beta chains. Identical CDR3 protein sequences are pooled into one entry, listed with their most common genes and DNA. The sample profile shows under 250,000 distinct CDR3 sequences; approximately 3% of them were found once. The ten largest clones add up to around 3% of the sample. The sequenced sample was CD4+ T cells sorted from PBMCs, obtained 10 days after the yellow fever booster vaccination. The source of these receptors is a young man who received the YFV17D yellow fever vaccine.

This clonotype was detected many times. The J gene is TRBJ1-4, the V gene TRBV30; D gene uncertain. The V and J ends lost 2 bases and 7 bases respectively, with 14 bases between them. The CDR3 consists of 14 residues. Germline V lookup: CDR1 GTSNPN, CDR2 SVGIG (reference sequence). The chain's CDR3 is CAWSIGPAREKLFF. Written as DNA, the CDR3 is TGTGCCTGGAGTATCGGGCCGGCCCGTGAAAAACTGTTTTTT.

This clonotype came up many times. CDR3 nucleotides: TGTGCCTCACTCTTCGGGGCGAGAGATACGCAGTATTTT. Translated, it gives CASLFGARDTQYF. The chain combines TRBV7-2 with TRBJ2-3, with D perhaps being TRBD1 or TRBD2 (5 bases each). The length of the CDR3 is 13 residues. Per the germline V gene, CDR1 is SGHTA and CDR2 is FQGNSA. With 11 bases removed from V and 5 bases from J, the gap between germline ends came to 17 bases.

The V and J genes are TRBV11-2 and TRBJ2-3; D is perhaps TRBD1 (6 bases). Germline loops: CDR1 SGHAT, CDR2 FQNNGV. The CDR3 spans 16 residues. V was pared by 5 bases and J by 5 bases, with 20 bases between. The CDR3 region is CASSLTSQGTRDTQYF. For the CDR3, the DNA is TGTGCCAGCAGCCTAACCTCACAGGGCACTCGAGATACGCAGTATTTT.

The chain employs TRBV7-2 and TRBJ2-5; no clear D. Trimming left V 7 bases short and J 5 bases short, with 14 bases between. The germline V gene encodes CDR1 SGHTA and CDR2 FQGNSA. This CDR3 is built from 13 residues. CDR3 sequence (DNA): TGTGCCAGCACATCCATATGGGTGGAGACCCAGTACTTC. Its translation: CASTSIWVETQYF.

The sample holds many counts of this clonotype. The chain joins TRBV5-4 to TRBJ2-3, with 7 bases lining up with TRBD2. The CDR3 consists of 16 residues. Germline-derived CDR1 and CDR2 are SGHNT and YYREEE (reference sequence). V shed 0 bases, J shed 5 bases, and the junction held 9 bases outside the gene matches. CDR3 region: CASSLAKRGVEDTQYF. In DNA form, the CDR3 reads TGTGCCAGCAGCTTGGCCAAGCGGGGTGTAGAAGATACGCAGTATTTT.

This clonotype was counted ten times or more. V gene TRBV6-6 combines with J gene TRBJ1-1; D unresolved. The CDR3 sequence is 13 residues long. With 0 bases removed from V and 7 bases from J, the gap between germline ends came to 9 bases. CDR1 is MNHNY, CDR2 SVGAGI, per germline (reference sequence). The CDR3 nucleotides are TGTGCCAGCAGTTACTCCCTTTGGGTTGAAGCTTTCTTT. It yields the protein CASSYSLWVEAFF.

V usage is TRBV5-4 and J usage is TRBJ2-2; the match to TRBD1 covers 8 bases. V trimming: 4 bases; J trimming: 4 bases; junction bases outside the gene matches: 6. Germline assignment: CDR1 SGHNT and CDR2 YYREEE (reference sequence). This CDR3 region has 15 residues. The DNA for the CDR3 is TGTGCCAGCAGCACCGACAGGGGACTCACCGGGGAGCTGTTTTTT. This gives the protein CASSTDRGLTGELFF.

The V gene is TRBV5-4, the J gene TRBJ2-3; possible D gene TRBD1, 5 bases. The CDR3 consists of 16 residues. Germline CDR1 SGHNT, CDR2 YYREEE (reference sequence). With 0 bases removed from V and 0 bases from J, the gap between germline ends came to 11 bases. The CDR3 protein is CASSLVRQSSTDTQYF. The CDR3 DNA follows: TGTGCCAGCAGCTTGGTAAGACAGTCTAGCACAGATACGCAGTATTTT.

The chain links TRBV5-1 to TRBJ2-4, with 7 bases that match TRBD2. The CDR3 runs 15 residues. The J segment lost 7 bases and the V segment lost 4 bases, leaving 11 bases of the junction unmatched. Germline CDR1 SGHRS, CDR2 YFSETQ. DNA of the CDR3: TGCGCCAGCAGCACTACGGGGGAGGGGCTGAACATTCAGTACTTC. Translation gives CASSTTGEGLNIQYF.

This clonotype was observed a handful of times. The chain links TRBV5-1 to TRBJ2-1; 12 bases agree with TRBD2. The V segment lost 4 bases and the J segment 8 bases; nucleotides outside the gene matches: 10. The germline V gene has CDR1 SGHRS and CDR2 YFSETQ. The CDR3 is 16 amino acids. The CDR3 DNA sequence: TGCGCCAGCAGCAGGGGAGCTAGCGGGGGGGCCCATGAGCAGTTCTTC. Its translation is CASSRGASGGAHEQFF. Full variable domain (rest looked up from reference TRBV5-1 and TRBJ2-1): KAGVTQTPRYLIKTRGQQVTLSCSPISGHRSVSWYQQTPGQGLQFLFEYFSETQRNKGNFPGRFSGRQFSNSRSEMNVSTLELGDSALYLCASSRGASGGAHEQFFGPGTRLTVL.

This clonotype was detected only a few times. The rearrangement links TRBV19 to TRBJ1-5; D gene uncertain. Germline V CDR1 and CDR2: LNHDA, SQIVND (reference sequence). The CDR3 totals 17 residues. Deletions cut 3 bases from V and 4 bases from J, with 19 bases between. In DNA form, the CDR3 reads TGTGCCAGTAGTATGTTCTCGGTTAGGATCGCGAATCAGCCCCAGCATTTT. Translation: CASSMFSVRIANQPQHF.

V usage is TRBV3-1 and J usage is TRBJ1-1; D gene uncertain. The CDR3 is 14 residues long. Trimming cost V 2 bases and J 1 base, with 8 bases left between them. CDR1 and CDR2 (germline): LGHDT, YNNKEL (reference sequence). The CDR3 region is CASSQSGPNTEAFF. The CDR3, as DNA: TGTGCCAGCAGCCAAAGTGGCCCGAACACTGAAGCTTTCTTT.

The sample holds many counts of this clonotype. In DNA form, the CDR3 reads TGTGCCAGCAGTGTGGCGGGGGGGCCAGGGGCCCAGTACTTC. Translation gives CASSVAGGPGAQYF. This chain links TRBV25-1 with TRBJ2-5, with TRBD2 matching over 9 bases. Trimming at V came to 4 bases and at J to 9 bases, leaving 9 bases not matched to a gene. The CDR3 is 14 residues long. The germline V gene encodes CDR1 MGHDK and CDR2 SYGVNS.

This clonotype was seen only a few times. The chain links TRBV15 to TRBJ2-7; the D gene is possibly TRBD2 (6 bases). CDR3 length: 14 residues. Trimming left V 5 bases short and J 4 bases short, with 15 bases between. CDR1 and CDR2 (germline): LNHNV, YYDKDF (reference sequence). This chain's CDR3 is CATSVDRGTYEQYV. In DNA form, the CDR3 reads TGTGCCACCAGCGTAGACCGGGGGACTTACGAGCAGTACGTC.

This clonotype was picked up a small number of times. The rearrangement uses TRBV5-8 and TRBJ1-2; 7 bases agree with TRBD1. The CDR3 totals 13 residues. CDR1 SGHTS and CDR2 YDEGEE come from the germline V gene. The trim removed 3 bases at V and 4 bases at J, leaving 3 bases unmatched. The CDR3 DNA reads TGTGCCAGCAGCTCTGACAGGGTCTATGGCTACACCTTC. Translated, it gives CASSSDRVYGYTF.

This clonotype was recorded at least ten times. The rearrangement joins TRBV4-2 to TRBJ1-2, with 8 bases matching TRBD1. CDR3 length: 15 amino acids. Trimming took 3 bases from V and 7 from J; bases not matched to a gene: 10. Germline CDR1 is LGHNA and CDR2 is YNFKEQ. The CDR3 region has the DNA TGTGCCAGCAGCCAGGATACAGGGGGATCGGGTGGCTACACCTTC. This sequence encodes CASSQDTGGSGGYTF.

This clonotype turned up a few times. The chain is built from TRBV7-6 and TRBJ2-1; 8 bases match TRBD2. CDR3 length: 16 amino acids. In germline, CDR1 is SGHVS, CDR2 FNYEAQ. V was clipped by 5 bases and J by 9 bases; unmatched bases: 15. The CDR3 protein is CASSVDGGAASGEQFF. The CDR3 DNA is TGTGCCAGCAGCGTTGACGGGGGGGCTGCGAGTGGTGAGCAGTTCTTC.

This clonotype showed up many times. The chain is built from TRBV20-1 and TRBJ2-5; 10 bases are a match to TRBD2. The CDR3 spans 15 residues. CDR1 and CDR2 from the germline V gene are DFQATT and SNEGSKA (reference sequence). V was clipped by 1 base and J by 5 bases; unmatched bases: 7. CDR3 in DNA: TGCAGTGCTAGAGGTCCGGGACTAGCGTCCGAGACCCAGTACTTC. Translating it yields CSARGPGLASETQYF.

This clonotype was counted ten times or more. The chain joins TRBV3-1 to TRBJ2-2; possibly TRBD1 for D (5 bases). The V end was cut by 2 bases, the J end by 2 bases, with 6 bases between. The germline gives CDR1 LGHDT, CDR2 YNNKEL (reference sequence). This CDR3 has 14 residues. CDR3 nucleotides: TGTGCCAGCAGCCAACAGGGAAACACCGGGGAGCTGTTTTTT. It yields the protein CASSQQGNTGELFF.

There are a few counts of this clonotype. The chain carries TRBV20-1 and TRBJ1-6; perhaps TRBD1 as D (5 bases). The germline V and J ends were trimmed by 5 bases and 7 bases, with 15 bases remaining between them. This CDR3 has 14 residues. Germline V gene data show CDR1 as DFQATT and CDR2 as SNEGSKA (reference sequence). The CDR3 loop is CSARGTPGNSPLHF. For the CDR3, the DNA is TGCAGTGCTCGAGGGACCCCCGGGAATTCACCCCTCCACTTT.

This clonotype has a count of ten or more. CDR3 coding DNA: TGTGCCAGCAGTCCGGAGGGACACTCCTACGAGCAGTACTTC. Its protein is CASSPEGHSYEQYF. This chain joins TRBV6-5 and TRBJ2-7; D may be TRBD1 or TRBD2 (6 bases each). The V end was cut by 5 bases, the J end by 0 bases, with 11 bases between. Germline CDR1 MNHEY, CDR2 SVGAGI. The CDR3 totals 14 residues.

In its sample, this clonotype was seen many times. The genes are TRBV5-1 and TRBJ2-3; 12 bases match TRBD2. J gave up 5 bases and V 1 base, and 5 bases lay outside the gene matches. CDR1 is SGHRS and CDR2 is YFSETQ in the germline V gene. This CDR3 has 16 residues. As DNA, the CDR3 is TGCGCCAGCAGCTTGAAACTAGCGGGGGGTGGAGATACGCAGTATTTT. Translated, it gives CASSLKLAGGGDTQYF.

In this sample, this clonotype turned up many times. The chain uses TRBV10-3 and TRBJ1-1; D unclear. This CDR3 is 14 amino acids long. Germline V CDR1 and CDR2: ENHRY, SYGVKD. Deletions cut 0 bases from V and 5 bases from J, with 10 bases between. The chain's CDR3 is CAISESKGRTEAFF. DNA of the CDR3: TGTGCCATCAGTGAGTCGAAAGGGAGGACTGAAGCTTTCTTT.

At least ten counts were recorded for this clonotype. The chain links TRBV7-3 to TRBJ2-5; TRBD1 or TRBD2 may be the D gene (5 bases each). The CDR3 extends over 13 amino acids. Trimming took off 6 bases at V and 1 base at J, with 9 bases between the two ends. Germline CDR1 reads SGHTA; CDR2 reads FQGTGA. CDR3 coding DNA: TGTGCCAGCAGTGCCGGGGCCCAAGAGACCCAGTACTTC. This gives the protein CASSAGAQETQYF.